The clone carrying this T cell receptor beta chain has only a few counts. This record comes from a study of human T cells and chemical hapten exposure. Study-level background: While the approximately 23-week study was under way, patients received diphenylcyclopropenone on the scalp every week.

In the authors' workflow: The number of TCRs in each sample had a median of about 100,000 and spanned about 23,224 to 700,000. TCRdb analysed the RACE reads with MiXCR anew, one entry per CDR3 protein. TCRdb's processing, not the study's, gives the V and J calls here. The sample carries around 99,000 distinct CDR3 sequences, 9% to 9.5% recorded once. The CDR3 is 14 residues long. V was clipped by 1 base and J by 2 bases, with 6 bases between them. CDR1 SGHVS and CDR2 FQNEAQ come from the germline V gene. Time point here: patch test 2, 6 weeks after DPC sensitization. Documented treatment: therapeutic diphenylcyclopropenone sensitization with weekly scalp DPC. Before extraction, the whole blood was not fractionated, and total RNA was taken from it.

The sequences come from whole blood, collected in connection with sensitization to the hapten diphenylcyclopropenone (DPC). V usage is TRBV7-8 and J usage is TRBJ1-3; no firm D call. This receptor was taken from a woman between 40 and 55 years old with alopecia areata. Some clones in this sample may be carry-over from other donors' samples. The CDR3 is CASSLGGPGNTIYF. In nucleotides, the CDR3 is TGTGCCAGCAGCTTAGGAGGTCCTGGAAACACCATATATTTT.